Shown below are 22 T cell receptor beta chains from a single sample sequenced in a study of shared clonotypes between healthy human individuals. The table came from immunoSEQ multiplex PCR; TCRdb's copy has only in-frame clones and leaves some out. The repertoire has a few hundred thousand clones, nearly 97% of them found once; the top ten carry 0.11%. Naive CD8 cells lacked CD45RO, underwent positive selection for CCR7 and left out terminally differentiated effector memory CD45RA+ cells. What was sequenced was naive CD8+ T cells sorted from blood. Every receptor here comes from a woman aged 25-40 years in good health.

The rearrangement uses TRBV28 and TRBJ2-7; D may be TRBD2 (6 bases). The CDR3 is 15 residues long. Per germline, CDR1 MDHEN and CDR2 SYDVKM. V was cut by 5 bases and J by 2 bases, with 16 bases left in between. CDR3 region: CASSTSVGGAYEQYF. The DNA of the CDR3 is TGTGCCAGCAGTACCTCGGTCGGGGGAGCCTACGAGCAGTACTTC. The full variable domain, completed using reference TRBV28 and TRBJ2-7, is DVKVTQSSRYLVKRTGEKVFLECVQDMDHENMFWYRQDPGLGLRLIYFSYDVKMKEKGDIPEGYSVSREKKERFSLILESASTNQTSMYLCASSTSVGGAYEQYFGPGTRLTVT.

The rearrangement links TRBV13 to TRBJ2-3; 8 nucleotides match TRBD1. The CDR3 runs to 15 residues. Trimming at V came to 2 bases and at J to 4 bases, leaving 5 bases not matched to a gene. The germline gives CDR1 PRHDT, CDR2 FYEKMQ (reference sequence). CDR3 residues: CASSLRRGRADTQYF. The CDR3 DNA follows: TGTGCCAGCAGCTTACGCAGGGGGCGAGCAGATACGCAGTATTTT.

This clone has a single count. The V and J genes are TRBV28 and TRBJ1-1; the D is unclear. The V end was cut by 3 bases, the J end by 0 bases, with 14 bases between. CDR3 length: 16 amino acids. CDR1 is MDHEN and CDR2 is SYDVKM in the germline V gene. CDR3 region: CASSFRRRMMNTEAFF. As DNA, the CDR3 is TGTGCCAGCAGTTTTCGGAGACGAATGATGAACACTGAAGCTTTCTTT.

This chain connects TRBV6-6 to TRBJ2-2, with unresolved D. V lost 1 base, J lost 2 bases, and 8 bases lay in between. This CDR3 region has 15 residues. Germline CDR1 MNHNY, CDR2 SVGAGI (reference sequence). The CDR3 region is CASSYYSSNTGELFF. CDR3 DNA: TGTGCCAGCAGTTACTATTCCTCTAACACCGGGGAGCTGTTTTTT.

The rearrangement uses TRBV28 and TRBJ2-7; D might be TRBD2 (6 bases). CDR1 MDHEN and CDR2 SYDVKM come from the germline V gene. The CDR3 is 16 residues long. The germline V and J ends were trimmed by 3 bases and 2 bases, with 17 bases remaining between them. In nucleotides, the CDR3 is TGTGCCAGCAGTTTCTTTGGGGAGGTCTTACCCTACGAGCAGTACTTC. It yields the protein CASSFFGEVLPYEQYF. The entire variable domain, with the rest obtained from reference TRBV28 and TRBJ2-7, is as follows: DVKVTQSSRYLVKRTGEKVFLECVQDMDHENMFWYRQDPGLGLRLIYFSYDVKMKEKGDIPEGYSVSREKKERFSLILESASTNQTSMYLCASSFFGEVLPYEQYFGPGTRLTVT.

The chain is built from TRBV4-1 and TRBJ2-7, with D perhaps TRBD1 (5 bases). Trimming took 4 bases from V and 7 from J, leaving 14 bases between them. This CDR3 has 13 amino acids. Germline loops: CDR1 MGHRA, CDR2 YSYEKL. DNA for the CDR3: TGCGCCAGCAGCCGGAGCAGGGAATTGGAGCAGTACTTC. It yields the protein CASSRSRELEQYF.

V usage is TRBV19 and J usage is TRBJ1-5; 7 bases fit TRBD1. With 5 bases clipped from V and 4 bases from J, the junction kept 14 bases outside the gene matches. In germline, CDR1 is LNHDA, CDR2 SQIVND (reference sequence). The CDR3 spans 17 residues. The CDR3 DNA is TGTGCCAGTAGTTTAAAGGTCCGGACAGGACCTAATCAGCCCCAGCATTTT. Translated: CASSLKVRTGPNQPQHF.

Only one count was recorded for this clone. This chain uses TRBV4-2 with TRBJ2-3; 12 nucleotides line up with TRBD2. This CDR3 is 18 amino acids long. CDR1 is LGHNA, CDR2 YNFKEQ, per germline. V shed 0 bases, J shed 3 bases, and the junction held 7 bases outside the gene matches. This chain's CDR3 is CASSQELAGGPRTDTQYF. For the CDR3, the DNA is TGTGCCAGCAGCCAAGAGCTAGCGGGAGGGCCGAGGACAGATACGCAGTATTTT.

This clone was observed a single time. The chain combines TRBV10-3 with TRBJ2-5; D remains ambiguous. The J call may be faulty, since TRBJ2-7 better matches the DNA end. The CDR3 runs 13 residues. From germline, CDR1 is ENHRY and CDR2 SYGVKD. CDR3 in amino acids: CAISEGMSYEQYF. In nucleotides, the CDR3 is TGTGCCATCAGTGAGGGGATGTCCTACGAGCAGTACTTC.

J is TRBJ2-1 and V is TRBV27, with TRBD2 identical over 11 bases. The CDR3 length is 15 residues. Germline CDR1 reads MNHEY; CDR2 reads SMNVEV (reference sequence). Trimming cost V 7 bases and J 5 bases; bases outside gene matches: 7. CDR3 sequence (DNA): TGTGCCAGCATACCGGGACTAGCGGCACACAATGAGCAGTTCTTC. Its protein product is CASIPGLAAHNEQFF.

This chain uses TRBV30 with TRBJ2-7; perhaps TRBD2 as D (5 bases). The CDR3 length is 18 residues. The germline CDR1 and CDR2 sequences are GTSNPN and SVGIG (reference sequence). Trimming took off 0 bases at V and 2 bases at J, with 23 bases between the two ends. The CDR3 sequence is CAWSVVGILVSPPYEQYF. DNA of the CDR3: TGTGCCTGGAGTGTAGTAGGGATACTAGTTAGTCCCCCCTACGAGCAGTACTTC. The full variable domain, its missing parts supplied by reference TRBV30 and TRBJ2-7, is SQTIHQWPATLVQPVGSPLSLECTVEGTSNPNLYWYRQAAGRGLQLLFYSVGIGQISSEVPQNLSASRPQDRQFILSSKKLLLSDSGFYLCAWSVVGILVSPPYEQYFGPGTRLTVT.

This chain links TRBV2 with TRBJ2-5, with 11 positions matching TRBD2. Germline CDR1 SNHLY, CDR2 FYNNEI. The CDR3 is 16 amino acids. Trimming at V came to 8 bases and at J to 5 bases, leaving 13 bases not matched to a gene. The CDR3 loop is CASGWTSGLERETQYF. The CDR3 DNA reads TGTGCCAGCGGTTGGACTAGCGGGCTCGAGAGGGAGACCCAGTACTTC. Filled out from reference TRBV2 and TRBJ2-5, the complete variable domain reads EPEVTQTPSHQVTQMGQEVILRCVPISNHLYFYWYRQILGQKVEFLVSFYNNEISEKSEIFDDQFSVERPDGSNFTLKIRSTKLEDSAMYFCASGWTSGLERETQYFGPGTRLLVL.

This rearrangement joins TRBV19 to TRBJ2-5; 8 bases match TRBD2. CDR3 size: 12 residues. The germline V gene encodes CDR1 LNHDA and CDR2 SQIVND (reference sequence). V shed 9 bases and J 5 bases; nucleotides not matched to a gene: 5. CDR3 sequence (DNA): TGTGCCAGCGGACTAGCTGGGGAGACCCAGTACTTC. Translating it yields CASGLAGETQYF.

The gene calls are TRBV25-1 and TRBJ1-1, with TRBD1 identical over 9 bases. With V trimmed by 6 bases and J by 7 bases, 18 bases remained unmatched. This CDR3 has 17 amino acids. Germline CDR1 is MGHDK and CDR2 is SYGVNS. The CDR3 region is CASSGPPPRTGEIEAFF. CDR3 nucleotide sequence: TGTGCCAGCAGCGGACCTCCCCCGAGGACAGGGGAGATTGAAGCTTTCTTT.

This clone was counted once. The gene calls are TRBV11-3 and TRBJ2-3; D perhaps matches TRBD2 (7 bases). CDR1 and CDR2 from the germline V gene are SGHNT and YENEEA. Trimming removed 5 bases from V and 2 bases from J, with 14 bases in between. CDR3 size: 15 residues. The CDR3 loop reads CASSPMGGATDTQYF. In nucleotides, the CDR3 is TGTGCCAGCAGCCCGATGGGGGGGGCCACAGATACGCAGTATTTT.

V is TRBV5-6 and J is TRBJ2-1; TRBD2 agrees at 10 bases. Per germline, CDR1 SGHDT and CDR2 YYEEEE. The CDR3 consists of 16 residues. Trimming at V came to 4 bases and at J to 0 bases, leaving 4 bases not matched to a gene. The CDR3 loop is CASSGTSVSSYNEQFF. Here the CDR3 DNA reads TGTGCCAGCAGCGGGACTAGCGTGAGCTCCTACAATGAGCAGTTCTTC.

This clone was seen only once. J is TRBJ1-4 and V is TRBV7-9; D call uncertain. Germline loops: CDR1 SEHNR, CDR2 FQNEAQ (reference sequence). This CDR3 has 16 residues. V lost 6 bases and J lost 0, with 14 bases in between. CDR3 nucleotide sequence: TGTGCCAGCAGGAGGTTATCGGCCTCAACTAATGAAAAACTGTTTTTT. Its protein is CASRRLSASTNEKLFF.

The J gene is TRBJ2-7, the V gene TRBV6-1, with D possibly matching TRBD1 (5 bases). This CDR3 contains 15 residues. Germline CDR1 and CDR2: MNHNS and SASEGT. The ends were cut back, 4 bases at V and 6 bases at J, with 19 bases in the middle. CDR3 loop: CASSAWDQGSFEQYF. CDR3 DNA sequence: TGTGCCAGCAGTGCGTGGGATCAGGGTTCTTTCGAGCAGTACTTC.

The rearrangement uses TRBV4-1 and TRBJ2-3; TRBD2 might be the D (6 bases). In germline, CDR1 is MGHRA, CDR2 YSYEKL. This CDR3 is built from 17 residues. V dropped 0 bases and J dropped 6 bases, with 19 bases sitting between them. CDR3 sequence (DNA): TGCGCCAGCAGCCAAGATTGGGGGGACGGATCAGCTGATACGCAGTATTTT. This codes for CASSQDWGDGSADTQYF.

CDR3 loop: CAIRGVNEQFF. The CDR3 nucleotides are TGTGCCATCCGGGGAGTCAATGAGCAGTTCTTC. The chain uses TRBV27 and TRBJ2-1; tentatively, D is TRBD2 (5 bases). The germline V and J ends were trimmed by 10 bases and 6 bases, with 10 bases remaining between them. The V gene's germline CDR1 is MNHEY and CDR2 SMNVEV (reference sequence). The CDR3 has 11 amino acids.

The chain has TRBV7-2 and TRBJ2-7; D gene uncertain. The CDR3 spans 13 residues. CDR1 is SGHTA, CDR2 FQGNSA, per germline. The V gene lost 0 bases and the J gene lost 6 bases, with 9 bases spanning the gap. This chain's CDR3 is CASSLAIHAEQYF. In nucleotides, the CDR3 is TGTGCCAGCAGCTTAGCCATTCACGCCGAGCAGTACTTC.

V usage is TRBV27 and J usage is TRBJ2-7; TRBD2 matches at 9 bases. V shed 2 bases and J 1 base; nucleotides not matched to a gene: 3. CDR1 is MNHEY, CDR2 SMNVEV, per germline (reference sequence). CDR3 size: 15 residues. CDR3 in DNA: TGTGCCAGCAGTTTACGACTAGCGGCTTCCTACGAGCAGTACTTC. The encoded protein is CASSLRLAASYEQYF.